The 2 T cell receptor beta chains listed next were all sequenced from one sample in a study of T cells after posttransplantation cyclophosphamide. Profiling relied on immunoSEQ multiplex PCR, and the TCRdb table lists in-frame clones only, not all of them. The data contain over 15,000 clones, 74% of them singletons. A marrow graft followed busulfan-fludarabine conditioning, with cyclophosphamide on days +3 and +4. This specimen consisted of PBMCs, obtained after an allogeneic stem cell transplant with post-transplant cyclophosphamide. The receptors shown here come from a male patient in his thirties who received an allogeneic stem cell transplant from a related donor, was CMV-positive, and had acute GVHD only. Part of the T cells may come from the graft donor.

The chain joins TRBV7-8 to TRBJ1-5; D is possibly TRBD1 (5 bases). The CDR3 is 14 amino acids. V lost 5 bases and J lost 3, with 11 bases in between. The germline CDR1 and CDR2 sequences are SGHVS and FQNEAQ. The CDR3 sequence is CASSPRGFNQPQHF. The CDR3 DNA reads TGTGCCAGCAGCCCAAGGGGCTTCAATCAGCCCCAGCATTTT.

The rearrangement joins TRBV10-2 to TRBJ1-2, with 8 bases aligning to TRBD1. Trimming at V came to 4 bases and at J to 3 bases, leaving 7 bases not matched to a gene. The germline V gene has CDR1 WSHSY and CDR2 SAAADI. The length of the CDR3 is 15 residues. The CDR3 DNA reads TGCGCCAGCAGTGGGCCGGACAGGGCTCACTATGGCTACACCTTC. Protein product: CASSGPDRAHYGYTF.